This record looks at one TCR beta chain sequence and its context. Authors' processing steps: Nucleated cell number was recorded as an estimate derived from reference gene primer amplification. Method: immunoSEQ multiplex PCR; TCRdb's copy keeps in-frame clones and lacks some. Clonal size and the V and J genes are those of that table, whereas D and trimming came from the DNA. The repertoire has a few hundred thousand clones, approximately 84% of them found once; the top ten carry 1%. This entry is derived from a study of blood T cell repertoires in COVID-19. Across the whole study: Samples of COVID-19 (acute and convalescent) were obtained from the United States, Italy and Spain. T cells, B-cell-depleted T cells, or PBMCs supplied cDNA or gDNA.

CDR3 length: 14 residues. The study drew participants aged about 18 to 89 years from fewer than 30 US areas. The material sequenced was PBMCs or T cells enriched from blood (not recorded which). The source is a woman aged 25 to 39 who had recovered from COVID-19. The rearrangement uses TRBV21-1 and TRBJ2-7; the tabulated D call, TRBD1, remains unverified against the DNA. TRBV21-1 is noted as a pseudogene. Written as DNA, the CDR3 is TGTGCCAGCCCTAGACAGGGGTCCTCCTACGAGCAGTACTTC. Translation: CASPRQGSSYEQYF.